This passage covers 8 T cell receptor beta chains from one sample sequenced in a study of blood T cells in healthy people across ages. For the second PCR, which ran for about 7 to 11 cycles, a sample-barcoded 5' primer and a J-beta primer mix were used. From the 5' RACE reads, TCRdb called clonotypes with MiXCR, one entry per CDR3 protein. This sample carries 890,000 or so distinct CDR3 sequences, around 62% of them seen once, and the ten largest clones take 25% to 35%. Material for sequencing was blood. These receptors were obtained from a man aged 25-40 years in good health.

This clonotype was picked up a small number of times. CDR3 coding DNA: TGTGCCAGCAGCCCCGGACTATTCAATGAGCAGTTCTTC. As protein: CASSPGLFNEQFF. The chain carries TRBV6-2 or TRBV6-3 and TRBJ2-1; D may be TRBD2 (6 bases). Trimming took 6 bases from V and 6 from J, leaving 12 bases between them. CDR3 length equals 13 residues. CDR1 is MNHEY and CDR2 is SVGEGT in the germline V gene.

The rearrangement links TRBV7-2 to TRBJ2-7; TRBD2 aligns across 13 bases. With the DNA end fitting TRBJ2-5 better, the J assignment may be wrong. The CDR3 covers 15 residues. Per germline, CDR1 SGHTA and CDR2 FQGNSA. Here the CDR3 reads CASSLTSGGKETQYF. The DNA for the CDR3 is TGTGCCAGCAGCTTGACTAGCGGGGGGAAAGAGACCCAGTACTTC.

This clonotype was counted only a few times. CDR3 sequence reads: CASSKSSGANVLTF. The CDR3 nucleotides read TGTGCCAGCAGTAAGAGCTCTGGGGCCAACGTCCTGACTTTC. J is TRBJ2-6 and V is TRBV7-3; no firm D call. Deletions cut 6 bases from V and 0 bases from J, with 6 bases between. CDR1 is SGHTA and CDR2 is FQGTGA in the germline V gene. CDR3 size: 14 residues.

The rearrangement links TRBV29-1 to TRBJ1-6; D gene ambiguous. From germline, CDR1 is SQVTM and CDR2 ANQGSEA. The CDR3 contains 13 residues. Trimming shortened V by 6 bases and J by 7 bases, and 13 bases separated the two germline ends. The CDR3 loop is CSVAWWENSPLHF. CDR3 coding DNA: TGCAGCGTAGCGTGGTGGGAGAATTCACCCCTCCACTTT.

In this sample, this clonotype is medium-sized. This CDR3 reads CASSSQSNSPLHF. The CDR3 DNA reads as TGTGCCAGCAGCTCCCAGTCCAATTCACCCCTCCACTTT. This chain joins TRBV11-2 and TRBJ1-6; the D is unclear. The CDR3 contains 13 residues. Trimming left V 4 bases short and J 7 bases short, with 8 bases between. Germline lookup yields CDR1 SGHAT and CDR2 FQNNGV.

The chain uses TRBV5-1 and TRBJ2-7, with 7 bases aligning to TRBD1. Trimming at V came to 3 bases and at J to 1 base, leaving 13 bases not matched to a gene. Germline CDR1 SGHRS, CDR2 YFSETQ. The CDR3 extends over 17 amino acids. The CDR3 is CASSYYTGTELSYEQYF. The CDR3 DNA reads as TGCGCCAGCAGCTACTACACGGGGACAGAATTGTCCTACGAGCAGTACTTC. The full variable domain, rest sourced from reference TRBV5-1 and TRBJ2-7, is KAGVTQTPRYLIKTRGQQVTLSCSPISGHRSVSWYQQTPGQGLQFLFEYFSETQRNKGNFPGRFSGRQFSNSRSEMNVSTLELGDSALYLCASSYYTGTELSYEQYFGPGTRLTVT.

The chain is built from TRBV6-5 and TRBJ2-1; tentative D call: TRBD1 (7 bases). The germline V and J ends were trimmed by 1 base and 2 bases, with 24 bases remaining between them. Germline CDR1 MNHEY, CDR2 SVGAGI. This CDR3 comprises 20 residues. The CDR3 DNA sequence: TGTGCCAGCAGTTACTTACCGGGACTGGGACAGAAATTGGCCTACAATGAGCAGTTCTTC. It codes for CASSYLPGLGQKLAYNEQFF.

This clonotype has a handful of counts. CDR3 protein: CASSVAPLTGSRNEQFF. CDR3 in DNA: TGTGCCAGCAGCGTAGCCCCACTGACAGGGTCGCGCAATGAGCAGTTCTTC. The chain combines TRBV9 with TRBJ2-1; TRBD1 matches at 7 bases. Germline CDR1 SGDLS, CDR2 YYNGEE. Trimming at V came to 0 bases and at J to 6 bases, leaving 12 bases not matched to a gene. This CDR3 spans 17 amino acids.